The table lists the clone carrying this T cell receptor beta chain with a few counts. This sample is part of a study of blood T cells in healthy people across ages. Next came a second PCR, run for about 7 to 12 cycles, which used a sample-barcoded 5' primer along with a J-beta primer mix. TCRdb recomputed calls from the 5' RACE reads with MiXCR, one row per CDR3 protein. Of approximately 580,000 distinct CDR3 sequences listed, about 25% are singletons. Germline lookup yields CDR1 DFQATT and CDR2 SNEGSKA (reference sequence). CDR3 length: 15 residues. V lost 0 bases, J lost 4 bases, and 5 bases stayed unmatched. These data also featured in a second study, about T cells of mothers and their children.

The V call is TRBV20-1, the J call TRBJ1-2; 10 positions match TRBD1. This TCR was sampled from a boy younger than 18 in good health. Input material: blood. DNA for the CDR3: TGCAGTGCTAGAGATCCGACAGGGGGCCGCTATGGCTACACCTTC. Residues: CSARDPTGGRYGYTF.